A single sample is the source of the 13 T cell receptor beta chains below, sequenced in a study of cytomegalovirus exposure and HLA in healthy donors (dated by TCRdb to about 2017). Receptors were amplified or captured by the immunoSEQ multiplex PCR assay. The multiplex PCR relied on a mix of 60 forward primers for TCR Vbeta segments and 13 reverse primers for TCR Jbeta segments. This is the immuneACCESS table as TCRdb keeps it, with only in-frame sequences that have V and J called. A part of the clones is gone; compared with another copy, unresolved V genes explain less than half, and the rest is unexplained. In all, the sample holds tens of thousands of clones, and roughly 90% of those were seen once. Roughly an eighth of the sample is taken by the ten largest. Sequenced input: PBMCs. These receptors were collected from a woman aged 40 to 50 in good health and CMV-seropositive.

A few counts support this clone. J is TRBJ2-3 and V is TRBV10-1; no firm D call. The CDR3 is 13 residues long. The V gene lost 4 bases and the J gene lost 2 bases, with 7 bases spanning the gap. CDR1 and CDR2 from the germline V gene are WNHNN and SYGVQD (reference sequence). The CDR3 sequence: CASSVDTTDTQYF. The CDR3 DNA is TGCGCCAGCAGTGTCGACACCACAGATACGCAGTATTTT.

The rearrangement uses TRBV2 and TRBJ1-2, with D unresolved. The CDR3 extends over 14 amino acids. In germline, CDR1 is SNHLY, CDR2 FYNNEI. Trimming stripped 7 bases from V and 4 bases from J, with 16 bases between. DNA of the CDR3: TGTGCCAGCATCCTCTCAAGAGATTCCTATGGCTACACCTTC. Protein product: CASILSRDSYGYTF.

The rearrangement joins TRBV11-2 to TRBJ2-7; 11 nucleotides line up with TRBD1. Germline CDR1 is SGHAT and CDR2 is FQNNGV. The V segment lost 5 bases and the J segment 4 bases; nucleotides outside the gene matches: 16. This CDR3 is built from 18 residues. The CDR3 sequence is CASSLSEQTGTGGYEQYF. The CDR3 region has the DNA TGTGCCAGCAGCCTCTCCGAACAAACCGGGACAGGGGGGTACGAGCAGTACTTC.

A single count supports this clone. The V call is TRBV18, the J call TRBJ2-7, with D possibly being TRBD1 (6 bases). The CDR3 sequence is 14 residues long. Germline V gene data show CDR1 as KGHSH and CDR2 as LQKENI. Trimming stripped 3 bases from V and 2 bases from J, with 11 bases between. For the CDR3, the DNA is TGTGCCAGCTCACCTCGGACAGATACCTACGAGCAGTACTTC. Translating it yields CASSPRTDTYEQYF.

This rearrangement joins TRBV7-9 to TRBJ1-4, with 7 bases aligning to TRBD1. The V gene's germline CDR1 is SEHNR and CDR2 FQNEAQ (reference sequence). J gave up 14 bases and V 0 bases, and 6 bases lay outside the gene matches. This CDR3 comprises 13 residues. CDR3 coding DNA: TGTGCCAGCAGCTTAGCAGGGGGCTTTTCCCTGTTTTTT. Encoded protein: CASSLAGGFSLFF.

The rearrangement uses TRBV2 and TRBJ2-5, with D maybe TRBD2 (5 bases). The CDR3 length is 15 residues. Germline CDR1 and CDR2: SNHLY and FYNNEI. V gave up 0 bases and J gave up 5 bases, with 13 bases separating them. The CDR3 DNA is TGTGCCAGCAGTGAAGCAGGGCTAGCTCCCGAGACCCAGTACTTC. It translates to CASSEAGLAPETQYF.

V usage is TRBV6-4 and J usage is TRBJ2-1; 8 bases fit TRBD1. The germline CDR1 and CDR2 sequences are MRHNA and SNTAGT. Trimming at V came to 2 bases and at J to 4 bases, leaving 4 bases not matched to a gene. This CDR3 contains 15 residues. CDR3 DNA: TGTGCCAGCAGTGACACGGGACAGGTTTACAATGAGCAGTTCTTC. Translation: CASSDTGQVYNEQFF.

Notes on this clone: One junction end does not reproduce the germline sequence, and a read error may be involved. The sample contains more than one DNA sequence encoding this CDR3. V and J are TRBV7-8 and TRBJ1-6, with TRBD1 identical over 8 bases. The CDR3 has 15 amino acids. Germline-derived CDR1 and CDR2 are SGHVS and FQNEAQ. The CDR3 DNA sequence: TGTGCCAGCAGCTTATATGGACAGGGTCGCTCACCTCTCCACTTT. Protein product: CASSLYGQGRSPLHF. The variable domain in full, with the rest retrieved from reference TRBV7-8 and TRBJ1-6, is GAGVSQSPRYKVAKRGQDVALRCDPISGHVSLFWYQQALGQGPEFLTYFQNEAQLDKSGLPSDRFFAERPEGSVSTLKIQRTQQEDSAVYLCASSLYGQGRSPLHFGNGTRLTVT.

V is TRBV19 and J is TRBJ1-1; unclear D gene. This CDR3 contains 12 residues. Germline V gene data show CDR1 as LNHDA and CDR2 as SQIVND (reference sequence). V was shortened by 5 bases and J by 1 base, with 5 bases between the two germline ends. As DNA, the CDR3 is TGTGCCAGTAGTCCAGGGAACACTGAAGCTTTCTTT. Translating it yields CASSPGNTEAFF.

CDR3 residues: CASSLYRKNTEAFF. The CDR3 DNA follows: TGTGCCAGCAGCTTATACAGGAAGAACACTGAAGCTTTCTTT. The chain joins TRBV7-2 to TRBJ1-1, with a weak D call TRBD1 (5 bases). Germline V lookup: CDR1 SGHTA, CDR2 FQGNSA. CDR3 length: 14 residues. V was cut by 2 bases and J by 1 base, with 8 bases left in between.

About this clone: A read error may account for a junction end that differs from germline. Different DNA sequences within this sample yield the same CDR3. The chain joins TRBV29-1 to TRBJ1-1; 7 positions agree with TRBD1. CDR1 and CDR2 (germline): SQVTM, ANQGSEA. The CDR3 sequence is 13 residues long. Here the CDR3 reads CGVEKDRNTEAFF. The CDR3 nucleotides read TGCGGCGTTGAGAAGGACAGGAACACTGAGGCTTTCTTT. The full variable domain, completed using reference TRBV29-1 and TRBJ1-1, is SAVISQKPSRDICQRGTSLTIQCQVDSQVTMMFWYRQQPGQSLTLIATANQGSEATYESGFVIDKFPISRPNLTFSTLTVSNMSPEDSSIYLCGVEKDRNTEAFFGQGTRLTVV.

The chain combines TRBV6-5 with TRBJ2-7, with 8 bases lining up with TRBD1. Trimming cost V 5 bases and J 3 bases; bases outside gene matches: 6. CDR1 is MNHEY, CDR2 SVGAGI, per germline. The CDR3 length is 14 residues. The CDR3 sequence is CASSDATGVYEQYF. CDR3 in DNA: TGTGCCAGCAGTGACGCGACAGGGGTCTACGAGCAGTACTTC.

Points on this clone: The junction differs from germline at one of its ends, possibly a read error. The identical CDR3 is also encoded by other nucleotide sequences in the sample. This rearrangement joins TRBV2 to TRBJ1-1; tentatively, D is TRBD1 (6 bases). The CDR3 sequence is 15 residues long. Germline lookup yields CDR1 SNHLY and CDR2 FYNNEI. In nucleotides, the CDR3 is TGTGCCAGCAGTGATGGCCAGGGGACCTACACTGAGGCTTTCTTT. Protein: CASSDGQGTYTEAFF.